Below are 9 T cell receptor beta chains sequenced from a single sample in a study of blood T cells in healthy people across ages. PCR was performed a second time for 7 to 11 cycles using a sample-barcoded 5' primer and a J-beta primer mix. TCRdb re-called the 5' RACE reads through MiXCR, storing one row per CDR3 protein. The table includes hundreds of thousands of distinct CDR3 sequences, roughly 20% detected once. The sample taken for sequencing was blood. These receptor sequences come from a man between 65 and 85 years old in good health.

This clonotype was counted only a few times. The CDR3: CASSTNRNGETQYF. In DNA, the CDR3 is TGTGCCAGCAGTACAAACAGGAACGGGGAGACCCAGTACTTC. This chain connects TRBV2 to TRBJ2-5; TRBD1 is a possible D gene (5 bases). V was clipped by 5 bases and J by 5 bases, with 15 bases between them. The CDR3 runs 14 residues. CDR1 is SNHLY and CDR2 is FYNNEI in the germline V gene.

J is TRBJ2-5 and V is TRBV14; D gene ambiguous. Germline loops: CDR1 SGHDN, CDR2 FVKESK. This CDR3 spans 13 amino acids. V was pared by 10 bases and J by 7 bases, with 19 bases between. The CDR3, as DNA: TGTGCCAATTCTAGAGGTCGATCTAGGACCCAGTACTTC. Amino acid sequence: CANSRGRSRTQYF. The whole variable domain, remainder taken from reference TRBV14 and TRBJ2-5, is EAGVTQFPSHSVIEKGQTVTLRCDPISGHDNLYWYRRVMGKEIKFLLHFVKESKQDESGMPNNRFLAERTGGTYSTLKVQPAELEDSGVYFCANSRGRSRTQYFGPGTRLLVL.

This clonotype was seen only a few times. V and J are TRBV4-3 and TRBJ2-1; perhaps TRBD2 as D (6 bases). The CDR3 totals 16 residues. Germline CDR1 reads LGHNA; CDR2 reads YSLEER. Trimming left V 0 bases short and J 5 bases short, with 14 bases between. The DNA for the CDR3 is TGCGCCAGCAGCCAAGATCTTAGTAGCGGACACAATGAGCAGTTCTTC. Amino acids: CASSQDLSSGHNEQFF.

This clonotype was detected a few times. The junction departs from the called germline gene at one end, perhaps through a read error. V and J are TRBV27 and TRBJ2-7, with a tentative D call TRBD2 (6 bases). The end of the DNA fits TRBJ2-1 better, so the J call may be wrong. The germline V gene encodes CDR1 MNHEY and CDR2 SMNVEV (reference sequence). This CDR3 region has 15 residues. DNA for the CDR3: TGTGCCAGCAGTTTGGAGGGGTTCCCCTACAATGTGCAGTTCTTC. It is translated as CASSLEGFPYNVQFF.

This chain uses TRBV27 with TRBJ2-2; 9 bases map to TRBD1. J lost 7 bases, V lost 9 bases, and 9 bases had no gene match. The CDR3 loop spans 14 amino acids. Germline values: CDR1 MNHEY, CDR2 SMNVEV (reference sequence). The CDR3 coding sequence is TGTGCCAGTCGAGGACAGGGGATTGTCGGGGAGCTGTTTTTT. Translation gives CASRGQGIVGELFF.

The rearrangement links TRBV9 to TRBJ2-3, with 7 bases matching TRBD2. This CDR3 contains 16 residues. From germline, CDR1 is SGDLS and CDR2 YYNGEE. V trimming: 4 bases; J trimming: 2 bases; junction bases outside the gene matches: 10. CDR3 nucleotide sequence: TGTGCCAGCAGCCCCCATCCCAGCGGGAACACAGATACGCAGTATTTT. Its protein is CASSPHPSGNTDTQYF.

In its sample, this clonotype was seen a few times. The V gene is TRBV9, the J gene TRBJ1-4; the D gene is possibly TRBD1 (6 bases). This CDR3 is built from 14 residues. The germline gives CDR1 SGDLS, CDR2 YYNGEE. Trimming stripped 1 base from V and 5 bases from J, with 9 bases between. For the CDR3, the DNA is TGTGCCAGCAGCGTACAGGGGCCGAATGAAAAACTGTTTTTT. Amino acids: CASSVQGPNEKLFF.

Only a few counts were recorded for this clonotype. The V call is TRBV5-1, the J call TRBJ2-3; 12 bases are a match to TRBD2. The CDR3 runs to 17 residues. Germline V gene data show CDR1 as SGHRS and CDR2 as YFSETQ. V shed 4 bases, J shed 3 bases, and the junction held 9 bases outside the gene matches. The CDR3 coding sequence is TGCGCCAGCAGCCCTTTGACTAGCGGGGGATTAACAGATACGCAGTATTTT. Its translation is CASSPLTSGGLTDTQYF.

This clonotype has a handful of counts. The chain is built from TRBV10-3 and TRBJ2-6; TRBD1 agrees at 8 bases. V was clipped by 6 bases and J by 1 base; unmatched bases: 8. CDR1 ENHRY and CDR2 SYGVKD come from the germline V gene. CDR3 length equals 17 residues. CDR3 DNA sequence: TGTGCCATCAGGAGGACAGGGAGCTCTTCTGGGGCCAACGTCCTGACTTTC. It yields the protein CAIRRTGSSSGANVLTF.